The clone carrying this TCR beta chain was found a few times. The antigen is undetermined. RNA transcripts yielded amplified TCR beta CDR3 regions. Using the HTBI primer set, a first-round RT-PCR was run on the TCR CDR3. TCRdb analysed the multiplex PCR reads with MiXCR anew, one entry per CDR3 protein. The profile shows 650,000 to 800,000 distinct CDR3 sequences, roughly 46% of them singletons. This specimen comes from a study of T cells in Graves' hyperthyroidism and ophthalmopathy. General observations from the study: Blood also contained most expanded thyroid clonotypes above 0.001.

Uncontrolled infection, other autoimmune disease, pregnancy and lactation each barred patients from inclusion. Diagnostic assessment was based on clinical symptoms, serum thyroxine and TRAb, thyroid ultrasound and orbital computed tomography. Germline-derived CDR1 and CDR2 are SGHTA and FQGNSA. The ends were cut back, 2 bases at V and 3 bases at J, with 14 bases in the middle. This CDR3 has 15 residues. J is TRBJ2-7 and V is TRBV7-2; no clear D gene. This TCR was recovered from an adult man with Graves' disease, either hyperthyroidism or ophthalmopathy (not recorded which). The sequencing input was peripheral blood or thyroid tissue (not recorded which). CDR3 in amino acids: CASSLSALPRYEQYF. In DNA, the CDR3 is TGTGCCAGCAGCTTATCGGCTCTACCGCGCTACGAGCAGTACTTC.